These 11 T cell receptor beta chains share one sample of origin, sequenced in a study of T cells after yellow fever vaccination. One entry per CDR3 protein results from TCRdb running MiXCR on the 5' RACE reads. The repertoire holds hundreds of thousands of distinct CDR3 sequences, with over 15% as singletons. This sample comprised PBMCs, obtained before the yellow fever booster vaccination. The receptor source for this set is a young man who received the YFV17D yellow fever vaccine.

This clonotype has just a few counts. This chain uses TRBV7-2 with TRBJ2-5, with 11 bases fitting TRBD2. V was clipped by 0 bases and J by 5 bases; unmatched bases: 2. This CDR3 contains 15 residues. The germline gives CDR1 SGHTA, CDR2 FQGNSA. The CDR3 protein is CASSLASGGAETQYF. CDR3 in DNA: TGTGCCAGCAGCTTAGCTAGCGGGGGGGCTGAGACCCAGTACTTC.

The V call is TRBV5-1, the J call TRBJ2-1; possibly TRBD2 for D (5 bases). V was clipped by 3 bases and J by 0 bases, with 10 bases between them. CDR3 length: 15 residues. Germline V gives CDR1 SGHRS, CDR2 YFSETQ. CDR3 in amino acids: CASSWTASSYNEQFF. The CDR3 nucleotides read TGCGCCAGCAGCTGGACTGCTAGCTCCTACAATGAGCAGTTCTTC.

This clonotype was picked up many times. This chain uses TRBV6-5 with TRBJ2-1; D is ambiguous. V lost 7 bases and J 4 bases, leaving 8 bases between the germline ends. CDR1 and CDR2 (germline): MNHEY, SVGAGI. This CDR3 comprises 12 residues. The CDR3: CASTSRYNEQFF. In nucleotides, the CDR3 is TGTGCCAGCACCTCACGTTACAATGAGCAGTTCTTC.

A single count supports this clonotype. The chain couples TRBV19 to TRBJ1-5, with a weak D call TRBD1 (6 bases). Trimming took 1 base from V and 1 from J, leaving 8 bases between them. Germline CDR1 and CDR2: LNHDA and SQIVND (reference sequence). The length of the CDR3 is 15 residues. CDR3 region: CASSIGQASNQPQHF. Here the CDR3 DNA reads TGTGCCAGTAGTATAGGACAGGCGAGCAATCAGCCCCAGCATTTT. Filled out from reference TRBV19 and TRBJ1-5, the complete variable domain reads DGGITQSPKYLFRKEGQNVTLSCEQNLNHDAMYWYRQDPGQGLRLIYYSQIVNDFQKGDIAEGYSVSREKKESFPLTVTSAQKNPTAFYLCASSIGQASNQPQHFGDGTRLSIL.

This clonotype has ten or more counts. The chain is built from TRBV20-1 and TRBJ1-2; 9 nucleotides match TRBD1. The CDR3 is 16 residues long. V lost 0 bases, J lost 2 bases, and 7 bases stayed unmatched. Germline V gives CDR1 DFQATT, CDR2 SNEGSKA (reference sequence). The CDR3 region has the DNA TGCAGTGCTAGAGATCGAACGACAGGGGGAAACTATGGCTACACCTTC. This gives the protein CSARDRTTGGNYGYTF.

The CDR3 loop is CASSLLPGQAGTGELFF. CDR3 sequence (DNA): TGCGCCAGCAGCTTACTTCCGGGGCAAGCAGGCACCGGGGAGCTGTTTTTT. This sequence joins TRBV5-1 and TRBJ2-2, with D perhaps matching TRBD1 or TRBD2 (5 bases each). V was cut by 2 bases and J by 4 bases, with 18 bases left in between. Per the germline V gene, CDR1 is SGHRS and CDR2 is YFSETQ. CDR3 length: 17 amino acids.

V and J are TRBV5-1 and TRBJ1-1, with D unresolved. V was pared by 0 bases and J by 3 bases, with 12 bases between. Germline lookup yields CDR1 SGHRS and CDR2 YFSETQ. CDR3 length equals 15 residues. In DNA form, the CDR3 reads TGCGCCAGCAGCTTGGCCTCGGGGAAGGACACTGAAGCTTTCTTT. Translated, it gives CASSLASGKDTEAFF.

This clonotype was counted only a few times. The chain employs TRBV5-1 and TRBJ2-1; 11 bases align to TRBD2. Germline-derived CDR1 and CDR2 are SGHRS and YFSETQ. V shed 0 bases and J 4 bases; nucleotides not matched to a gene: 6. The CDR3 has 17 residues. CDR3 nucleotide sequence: TGCGCCAGCAGCTTGGCTAGCGGGGGGAACACATACAATGAGCAGTTCTTC. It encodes CASSLASGGNTYNEQFF.

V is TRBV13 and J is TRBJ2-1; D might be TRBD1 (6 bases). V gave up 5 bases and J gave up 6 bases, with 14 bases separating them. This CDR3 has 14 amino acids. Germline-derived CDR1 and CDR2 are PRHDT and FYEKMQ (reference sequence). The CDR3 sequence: CASSLSGAGNEQFF. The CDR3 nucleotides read TGTGCCAGCAGCCTATCAGGGGCAGGCAATGAGCAGTTCTTC. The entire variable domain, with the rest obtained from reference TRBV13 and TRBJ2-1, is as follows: AAGVIQSPRHLIKEKRETATLKCYPIPRHDTVYWYQQGPGQDPQFLISFYEKMQSDKGSIPDRFSAQQFSDYHSELNMSSLELGDSALYFCASSLSGAGNEQFFGPGTRLTVL.

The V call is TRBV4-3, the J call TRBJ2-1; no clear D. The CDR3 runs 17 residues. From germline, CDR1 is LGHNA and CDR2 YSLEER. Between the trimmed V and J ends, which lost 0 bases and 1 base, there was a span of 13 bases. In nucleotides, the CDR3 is TGCGCCAGCAGCCAAGACGAGTATGATAGGTCCTACAATGAGCAGTTCTTC. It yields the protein CASSQDEYDRSYNEQFF.

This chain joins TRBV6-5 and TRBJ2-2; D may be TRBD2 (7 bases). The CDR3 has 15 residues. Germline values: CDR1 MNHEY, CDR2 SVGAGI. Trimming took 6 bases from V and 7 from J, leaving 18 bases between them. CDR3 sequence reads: CASRFTGRENGELFF. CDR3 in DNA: TGTGCCAGCAGATTTACAGGGAGGGAGAACGGGGAGCTGTTTTTT.